This T cell receptor beta chain was profiled in a study of blood T cell repertoires in COVID-19. Across the study: Some COVID-19 samples were acute and others convalescent; all came from the United States, Italy and Spain. Sources were T cells, B-cell-depleted T cells, or PBMCs; the material itself was cDNA or gDNA.

The V gene lost 5 bases and the J gene lost 4 bases, with 11 bases spanning the gap. There are 13 residues in the CDR3. Under the authors' procedure: Reference gene primer amplification in the assay estimated nucleated cell counts. Libraries were prepared by immunoSEQ multiplex PCR; TCRdb keeps only in-frame clonotypes and omits some of them. V and J calls and clone size are given by that table; D and trimming were obtained from the DNA. The data show a few hundred thousand clones, with 70% to 90% seen just once and 4.6% held by the top ten. Sequenced material: peripheral blood. The chain links TRBV12-3 or TRBV12-4 to TRBJ1-1; D remains ambiguous. The TCR was taken from a man between 60 and 75 years old who had recovered from COVID-19. In nucleotides, the CDR3 is TGTGCCAGCAGTATGAGGGCGACCACTGAAGCTTTCTTT. It codes for CASSMRATTEAFF.